This T cell receptor beta chain was observed in a study of T cells in Graves' hyperthyroidism and ophthalmopathy. Overall study: Peripheral blood was taken when the disease was first diagnosed, before any treatment began.

Diagnoses rested on clinical symptoms, serum thyroxine and TRAb, thyroid ultrasound and orbital computed tomography. From germline, CDR1 is LGHNA and CDR2 YSLEER. The V gene lost 4 bases and the J gene lost 7 bases, with 22 bases spanning the gap. CDR3 length equals 17 residues. For this clonotype: The target antigen is unknown.

The source material, RNA transcripts, was used to amplify TCR beta CDR3 regions. In the first-round RT-PCR of the TCR CDR3, the HTBI primer set was used. Using its own MiXCR run on the multiplex PCR reads, TCRdb lists one record per CDR3 protein. The sample holds about 560,000 distinct CDR3 sequences, around 17% seen once. Findings of the study overall: Among thyroid clonotypes expanded above 0.001, most also appeared in blood. The model foresaw ophthalmopathy a median approximately 6.1 months prior to onset.

The origin of this receptor is a woman between 18 and 29 years old with Graves' hyperthyroidism. The sequencing input was blood. V is TRBV4-3 and J is TRBJ2-2; the D gene is possibly TRBD1 (5 bases). The CDR3 spells CASSLQGVGYGDGELFF. CDR3 in DNA: TGCGCCAGCAGCCTGCAAGGGGTAGGCTATGGTGACGGGGAGCTGTTTTTT.